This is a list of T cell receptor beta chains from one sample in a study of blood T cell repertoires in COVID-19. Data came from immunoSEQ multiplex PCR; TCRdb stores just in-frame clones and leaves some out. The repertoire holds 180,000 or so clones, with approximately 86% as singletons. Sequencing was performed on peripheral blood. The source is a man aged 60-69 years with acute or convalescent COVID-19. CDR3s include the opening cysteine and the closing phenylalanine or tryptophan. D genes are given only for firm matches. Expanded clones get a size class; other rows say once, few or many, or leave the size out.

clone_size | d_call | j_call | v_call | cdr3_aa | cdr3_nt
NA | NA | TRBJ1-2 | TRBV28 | CASSSLFLSF | TGTGCCAGCAGCTCCTTATTTCTTTCCTTC
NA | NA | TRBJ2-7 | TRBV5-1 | CASSLGAGHSYEQYF | TGCGCCAGCAGCTTGGGTGCAGGGCATTCCTACGAGCAGTACTTC
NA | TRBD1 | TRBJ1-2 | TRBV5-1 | CASSSTGPGYTF | TGCGCCAGCAGCTCGACAGGGCCTGGCTACACCTTC
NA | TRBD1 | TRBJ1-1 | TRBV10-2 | CASSADRQMNTEAFF | TGCGCCAGCAGTGCGGACAGGCAAATGAACACTGAAGCTTTCTTT
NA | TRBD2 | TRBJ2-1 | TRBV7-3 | CASSPTLGTSGSPQFF | TGTGCCAGCAGCCCTACACTAGGGACTAGCGGGAGTCCGCAGTTCTTC
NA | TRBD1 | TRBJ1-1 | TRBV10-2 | CASSGQGMGTEAFF | TGCGCCAGCAGTGGACAGGGGATGGGTACTGAAGCTTTCTTT
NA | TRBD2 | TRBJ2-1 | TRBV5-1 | CASSLALAGGGFDEQFF | TGCGCCAGCAGCTTAGCCCTAGCGGGAGGCGGGTTCGATGAGCAGTTCTTC
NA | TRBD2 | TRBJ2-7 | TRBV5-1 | CASSLETTSGAYEQYF | TGCGCCAGCAGCTTGGAGACGACTAGCGGGGCCTACGAGCAGTACTTC
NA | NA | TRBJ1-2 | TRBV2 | CASSEVGRGDGYTF | TGTGCCAGCAGTGAAGTTGGGAGGGGTGATGGCTACACCTTC
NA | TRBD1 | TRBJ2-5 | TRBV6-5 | CASSLQGARETQYF | TGTGCCAGCAGCCTACAGGGGGCTAGGGAGACCCAGTACTTC
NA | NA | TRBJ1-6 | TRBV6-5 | CASSTQAGNSPLHF | TGTGCCAGCAGTACACAAGCAGGGAATTCACCCCTCCACTTT
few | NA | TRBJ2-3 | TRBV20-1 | CSPDSADTQYF | TGCAGTCCGGACAGCGCAGATACGCAGTATTTT
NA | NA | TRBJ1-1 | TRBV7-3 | CASSLEYAGNTEAFF | TGTGCCAGCAGCTTAGAGTACGCAGGGAACACTGAAGCTTTCTTT
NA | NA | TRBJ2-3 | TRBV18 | CASSLTHLGLSSDTQYF | TGTGCCAGCTCACTAACTCACTTGGGACTTAGCTCAGATACGCAGTATTTT
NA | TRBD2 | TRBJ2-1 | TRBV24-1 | CATTSAGGEAEQFF | TGTGCCACCACCTCAGCGGGGGGGGAGGCTGAGCAGTTCTTC
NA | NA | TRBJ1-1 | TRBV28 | CASTQTAGVGEAFF | TGTGCCAGCACCCAAACCGCAGGGGTTGGTGAAGCTTTCTTT
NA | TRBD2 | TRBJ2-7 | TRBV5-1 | CASSWSSAGDAYEQYF | TGCGCCAGCAGCTGGTCCTCCGCGGGAGATGCCTACGAGCAGTACTTC
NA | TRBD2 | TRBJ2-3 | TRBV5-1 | CASTLGLAASTDTQYF | TGCGCCAGCACCCTGGGACTAGCGGCTAGCACAGATACGCAGTATTTT
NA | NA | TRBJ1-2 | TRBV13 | CASSPRHGGVGDGYTF | TGTGCCAGCAGCCCTCGTCACGGGGGGGTTGGCGATGGCTACACCTTC
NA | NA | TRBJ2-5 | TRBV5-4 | CASSPLRGSQETQYF | TGTGCCAGCAGCCCCCTAAGGGGCAGTCAAGAGACCCAGTACTTC
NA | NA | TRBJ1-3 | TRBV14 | CASSQGVYSGNTIYF | TGTGCCAGCAGCCAAGGCGTGTACTCTGGAAACACCATATATTTT
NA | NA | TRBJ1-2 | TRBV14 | CASSQAGRTSGYTF | TGTGCCAGCAGCCAGGCCGGACGGACAAGTGGCTACACCTTC
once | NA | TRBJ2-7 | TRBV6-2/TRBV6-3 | CASSIRGYEQYF | TGTGCCAGCAGTATTCGGGGCTACGAGCAGTACTTC
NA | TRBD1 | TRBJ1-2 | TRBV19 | CASSRDRLGGYTF | TGTGCCAGTAGCCGGGACAGGCTAGGGGGCTACACCTTC